Following are 27 T cell receptor beta chains from one sample sequenced in a study of spatial heterogeneity in lung cancer. Time point defined: sample taken at primary tumor resection. MiXCR was run by TCRdb on the 5' RACE reads, yielding one entry per CDR3 protein. The profile shows nearly 10,000 distinct CDR3 sequences, about 6% of them singletons. Antigens of these TCRs are unknown. Findings and limits, study-wide: Tumor mutation count correlated with how many alpha and beta TCRs expanded intratumorally.

Source: lung tumor tissue, taken at surgery. All receptors come from a male donor with early-stage non-small cell lung cancer.

In its sample, this clonotype was seen many times. This beta chain was picked up by a library intended for alpha chains and is off target, so its count carries little meaning. The chain uses TRBV28 and TRBJ1-5, with unresolved D. Trimming took 4 bases from V and 0 from J, leaving 13 bases between them. This CDR3 is built from 16 residues. The germline V gene has CDR1 MDHEN and CDR2 SYDVKM. CDR3 residues: CASSSRRVSSNQPQHF. The CDR3 DNA follows: TGTGCCAGCAGTTCCCGGAGGGTCTCTAGCAATCAGCCCCAGCATTTT.

This clonotype was observed many times. This beta chain came through as a stray read in a library set up for alpha chains, and its size says little. The CDR3, as DNA: TGCGCCAGCAGCCCCAGCCCGGGGCGAGAGAACACTGAAGCTTTCTTT. Protein product: CASSPSPGRENTEAFF. The J gene is TRBJ1-1, the V gene TRBV4-1, with TRBD1 as a possible D gene (5 bases). V gave up 4 bases and J gave up 1 base, with 16 bases separating them. The CDR3 contains 16 residues. Germline assignment: CDR1 MGHRA and CDR2 YSYEKL.

In this sample, this clonotype turned up many times. Being off target in a library aimed at alpha chains, this beta chain has a size of little meaning. This sequence joins TRBV12-3 or TRBV12-4 and TRBJ1-2; D unclear. This CDR3 is built from 11 residues. V lost 6 bases and J lost 2, with 4 bases in between. CDR3 amino acids: CASRLNYGYTF. The CDR3 nucleotides read TGTGCCAGCAGACTCAACTATGGCTACACCTTC.

This clonotype was picked up many times. This beta chain represents an off-target read in a library built for alpha chains; its size is of limited meaning. The chain carries TRBV5-1 and TRBJ1-2, with a tentative D call TRBD1 (5 bases). CDR3 size: 14 residues. The germline V gene has CDR1 SGHRS and CDR2 YFSETQ. V shed 4 bases and J shed 6 bases, with 16 bases lying between them. Here the CDR3 DNA reads TGCGCCAGCAGCCGCCCCCGGGACGGTGATGGCTACACCTTC. Encoded protein: CASSRPRDGDGYTF.

This clonotype occurred many times. Within a library made for alpha chains, this beta chain is off target, and its count is uninformative. This sequence joins TRBV5-6 and TRBJ2-1; 11 positions agree with TRBD1. J lost 8 bases, V lost 4 bases, and 14 bases had no gene match. The CDR3 covers 17 residues. In germline, CDR1 is SGHDT, CDR2 YYEEEE. CDR3 in DNA: TGTGCCAGCAGCGTCGATTTAGGACAGGGGGCTGGTCATGAGCAGTTCTTC. This encodes CASSVDLGQGAGHEQFF.

This clonotype was detected ten times or more. Little can be read into the size of this beta chain, an off-target read in a library designed for alpha chains. The V call is TRBV20-1, the J call TRBJ2-3; perhaps TRBD2 as D (7 bases). CDR1 is DFQATT and CDR2 is SNEGSKA in the germline V gene (reference sequence). Between the trimmed V and J ends, which lost 0 bases and 3 bases, there was a span of 13 bases. This CDR3 has 15 amino acids. The DNA for the CDR3 is TGCAGTGCTAGAGATCCGCGGGGGCGTACAGATACGCAGTATTTT. Protein sequence: CSARDPRGRTDTQYF.

This clonotype was observed many times. This beta chain is a stray sequence in a library constructed for alpha chains; its clone size is not meaningful. The gene calls are TRBV5-1 and TRBJ2-3; no firm D call. CDR1 is SGHRS and CDR2 is YFSETQ in the germline V gene. V was shortened by 5 bases and J by 5 bases, with 9 bases between the two germline ends. This CDR3 contains 12 residues. Written as DNA, the CDR3 is TGCGCCAGCAGTGCTTCGGGAGATACGCAGTATTTT. It yields the protein CASSASGDTQYF.

There are many counts of this clonotype. For a library built for alpha chains, this beta chain is a stray read; little rests on its size. V usage is TRBV6-6 and J usage is TRBJ1-4; no firm D call. In germline, CDR1 is MNHNY, CDR2 SVGAGI (reference sequence). V was shortened by 2 bases and J by 10 bases, with 11 bases between the two germline ends. The CDR3 consists of 13 residues. The CDR3 region has the DNA TGTGCCAGCAGTTACGCCCAGGAAGGAAAACTGTTTTTT. Translated: CASSYAQEGKLFF.

This clonotype showed up many times. The library was prepared for alpha chains; this beta chain is a stray read, so its frequency means little. The chain uses TRBV20-1 and TRBJ1-5; tentative D call: TRBD1 (6 bases). Germline V CDR1 and CDR2: DFQATT, SNEGSKA (reference sequence). V was pared by 3 bases and J by 5 bases, with 11 bases between. The length of the CDR3 is 13 residues. CDR3 coding DNA: TGCAGTGCTAGTGGGGGGGCGGATCAGCCCCAGCATTTT. Translation: CSASGGADQPQHF.

This clonotype was observed many times. The library was prepared for alpha chains; this beta chain is a stray read, so its frequency means little. This chain connects TRBV28 to TRBJ1-4, with D possibly being TRBD1 (6 bases). CDR3 length: 13 residues. The V gene's germline CDR1 is MDHEN and CDR2 SYDVKM. The V end lost 8 bases, the J end lost 8 bases, and 15 bases lay between the germline ends. CDR3 in DNA: TGTGCCAGCCTCGGGACACGCTACGAAAAACTGTTTTTT. It encodes CASLGTRYEKLFF.

This clonotype is judged large. For a library built for alpha chains, this beta chain is a stray read; little rests on its size. The chain joins TRBV20-1 to TRBJ2-1; 11 bases are a match to TRBD2. The CDR3 has 15 amino acids. Germline-derived CDR1 and CDR2 are DFQATT and SNEGSKA (reference sequence). Losses at the gene ends were 2 bases for V and 4 bases for J; bases not matched to a gene: 4. The DNA of the CDR3 is TGCAGTGCTAGAAAGACTAGCGGGATATACAATGAGCAGTTCTTC. Amino acids: CSARKTSGIYNEQFF.

On this clonotype itself: This beta chain appears as a stray read in a library generated for alpha chains; its size is not informative. The gene calls are TRBV20-1 and TRBJ1-5, with 7 bases fitting TRBD1. J lost 3 bases, V lost 3 bases, and 11 bases had no gene match. This CDR3 has 16 amino acids. CDR1 is DFQATT, CDR2 SNEGSKA, per germline (reference sequence). This CDR3 is CSASGVGGWSNQPQHF. DNA for the CDR3: TGCAGTGCTAGTGGTGTAGGGGGCTGGTCCAATCAGCCCCAGCATTTT.

This clonotype was found many times. This beta chain slipped into a library made for alpha chains as a stray read, so its size is not meaningful. V gene TRBV11-2 combines with J gene TRBJ2-7; D could derive from TRBD1 or TRBD2 (5 bases each). The CDR3 totals 15 residues. Germline V gene lookup returns CDR1 SGHAT and CDR2 FQNNGV. Trimming took off 5 bases at V and 3 bases at J, with 17 bases between the two ends. For the CDR3, the DNA is TGTGCCAGCAGCCCCACGACGGGGCCCCGCTACGAGCAGTACTTC. It yields the protein CASSPTTGPRYEQYF.

This clonotype came up many times. Because the library targeted alpha chains, this beta chain is an off-target read whose size means little. The rearrangement links TRBV5-5 to TRBJ1-6; 8 bases match TRBD1. The length of the CDR3 is 18 residues. CDR1 and CDR2 from the germline V gene are SGHKS and YYEKEE (reference sequence). The J segment lost 4 bases and the V segment lost 4 bases, leaving 13 bases of the junction unmatched. The CDR3 DNA sequence: TGTGCCAGCAGCATAGGGACAGGAGGGCCCGTTTATAATTCACCCCTCCACTTT. Translation gives CASSIGTGGPVYNSPLHF.

This clonotype has at least ten counts. A library made for alpha chains picked up this beta chain off target, so its size means little. This chain connects TRBV20-1 to TRBJ2-7, with 7 bases that match TRBD2. The V and J ends lost 5 bases and 3 bases, in that order; junction bases with no gene match: 7. The CDR3 consists of 13 residues. From germline, CDR1 is DFQATT and CDR2 SNEGSKA (reference sequence). Here the CDR3 reads CSAHGTNHYEQYF. The CDR3 coding sequence is TGCAGTGCTCACGGGACTAACCACTACGAGCAGTACTTC.

This clonotype showed up just a few times. This beta chain appears as a stray read in a library generated for alpha chains; its size is not informative. CDR3 in amino acids: CASSWQGANYGYTF. The CDR3 DNA reads as TGTGCCAGCAGTTGGCAGGGCGCTAACTATGGCTACACCTTC. This chain links TRBV6-6 with TRBJ1-2, with a possible D match to TRBD1 (5 bases). This CDR3 spans 14 amino acids. Germline V gene data show CDR1 as MNHNY and CDR2 as SVGAGI (reference sequence). Trimming took 4 bases from V and 0 from J, leaving 9 bases between them.

Comments on this clonotype: Because the library targeted alpha chains, this beta chain is an off-target read whose size means little. The chain carries TRBV12-3 or TRBV12-4 and TRBJ2-3, with 8 bases aligning to TRBD2. V was pared by 6 bases and J by 14 bases, with 13 bases of the junction left unmatched. This CDR3 has 13 residues. CDR3: CASSPKASGRPYF. The CDR3 bases are TGTGCCAGCAGCCCCAAGGCTAGCGGGCGACCGTATTTT.

This clonotype came up many times. Because the library targeted alpha chains, this beta chain is an off-target read whose size means little. The chain carries TRBV19 and TRBJ1-1; the D is unclear. Germline-derived CDR1 and CDR2 are LNHDA and SQIVND (reference sequence). V lost 7 bases, J lost 10 bases, and 19 bases lay in between. The CDR3 sequence is 13 residues long. The CDR3 DNA sequence: TGTGCCAGTACCCCCTCCCGGGAAAGAGGAGCTTTCTTT. Translation gives CASTPSRERGAFF.

This clonotype has ten or more counts. Since the library was made to target alpha chains, this beta chain is a stray read and its abundance is not meaningful. The DNA for the CDR3 is TGTGCCCTCCGGGACGGAGCCTACAATGAGCAGTTCTTC. This codes for CALRDGAYNEQFF. This chain links TRBV28 with TRBJ2-1; either TRBD1 or TRBD2 may supply D (5 bases each). Trimming shortened V by 11 bases and J by 2 bases, and 13 bases separated the two germline ends. The CDR3 has 13 residues. CDR1 is MDHEN, CDR2 SYDVKM, per germline.

This clonotype was recorded at least ten times. This beta chain is a stray read from a library made for alpha chains; its abundance is not meaningful. The V gene is TRBV28, the J gene TRBJ1-1, with D possibly being TRBD1 (6 bases). The V gene's germline CDR1 is MDHEN and CDR2 SYDVKM. The CDR3 is 13 residues long. The V gene lost 6 bases and the J gene lost 5 bases, with 13 bases spanning the gap. The CDR3 reads CASRGALRTEAFF. DNA of the CDR3: TGTGCCAGCAGGGGGGCCCTGAGGACTGAAGCTTTCTTT.

There are many counts of this clonotype. The size of this beta chain means little, since it is a stray read in a library made for alpha chains. The chain recombines TRBV5-1 with TRBJ1-1; D gene ambiguous. Germline-derived CDR1 and CDR2 are SGHRS and YFSETQ. The CDR3 extends over 13 amino acids. V dropped 4 bases and J dropped 2 bases, with 9 bases sitting between them. The CDR3 DNA follows: TGCGCCAGCAGCACCGCAACCAACACTGAAGCTTTCTTT. Protein: CASSTATNTEAFF.

The sample holds many counts of this clonotype. This beta chain came through as a stray read in a library set up for alpha chains, and its size says little. The rearrangement uses TRBV5-1 and TRBJ2-1; 7 bases are shared with TRBD2. Trimming cost V 4 bases and J 4 bases; bases outside gene matches: 5. CDR1 is SGHRS, CDR2 YFSETQ, per germline. This CDR3 comprises 14 residues. CDR3 in DNA: TGCGCCAGCAGCCCGGGGACTAATTACAATGAGCAGTTCTTC. Its protein is CASSPGTNYNEQFF.

This clonotype was recorded at least ten times. As an off-target read in a library built for alpha chains, this beta chain has a frequency of little significance. The rearrangement links TRBV5-1 to TRBJ2-2; no definite D call. Trimming stripped 2 bases from V and 2 bases from J, with 10 bases between. This CDR3 is built from 15 residues. CDR1 and CDR2 from the germline V gene are SGHRS and YFSETQ. The CDR3 protein is CASSLDGSNTGELFF. The CDR3 DNA is TGCGCCAGCAGCTTAGACGGTAGTAACACCGGGGAGCTGTTTTTT.

The sample holds many counts of this clonotype. This beta chain represents an off-target read in a library built for alpha chains; its size is of limited meaning. The chain's CDR3 is CASSLMNEQFF. CDR3 nucleotide sequence: TGCGCCAGCAGCTTGATGAATGAGCAGTTCTTC. V is TRBV5-1 and J is TRBJ2-1; D gene uncertain. Per the germline V gene, CDR1 is SGHRS and CDR2 is YFSETQ. The length of the CDR3 is 11 residues. V lost 1 base and J lost 7, with 3 bases in between.

This clonotype is judged medium-sized. This beta chain is an off-target read within a library intended for alpha chains, so its frequency means little. This rearrangement joins TRBV5-1 to TRBJ2-1; D unresolved. Trimming left V 2 bases short and J 0 bases short, with 12 bases between. Per the germline V gene, CDR1 is SGHRS and CDR2 is YFSETQ. The CDR3 has 16 residues. For the CDR3, the DNA is TGCGCCAGCAGCTTTTTGACACCGAGCTCCTACAATGAGCAGTTCTTC. Protein: CASSFLTPSSYNEQFF.

Many counts were recorded for this clonotype. This beta chain was picked up by a library intended for alpha chains and is off target, so its count carries little meaning. The rearrangement links TRBV6-5 to TRBJ2-6; D gene uncertain. Germline V gene data show CDR1 as MNHEY and CDR2 as SVGAGI. The length of the CDR3 is 15 residues. With 6 bases removed from V and 4 bases from J, the gap between germline ends came to 13 bases. CDR3 region: CASSISRTGANVLTF. CDR3 coding DNA: TGTGCCAGCAGCATCTCGAGGACCGGGGCCAACGTCCTGACTTTC.

The sample holds a few counts of this clonotype. Since the library was made to target alpha chains, this beta chain is a stray read and its abundance is not meaningful. V gene TRBV12-3 or TRBV12-4 combines with J gene TRBJ1-6; 8 bases are a match to TRBD1. This CDR3 region has 18 residues. With 3 bases clipped from V and 0 bases from J, the junction kept 7 bases outside the gene matches. CDR3 residues: CASSLERTGSSYNSPLHF. The CDR3, as DNA: TGTGCCAGCAGTTTGGAAAGGACAGGGAGCTCCTATAATTCACCCCTCCACTTT.